The 25 T cell receptor beta chains presented below share a single source sample, sequenced in a study of T cells after yellow fever vaccination. TCRdb used MiXCR to reprocess the 5' RACE reads, holding one entry per CDR3 protein. Altogether 150,000 or so distinct CDR3 sequences are present, about 7% being singletons, with the ten largest covering 2.5%. The material sequenced was CD4+ T cells sorted from PBMCs, taken about 5 days after the first yellow fever vaccination. The receptors were gathered from a man aged 18-30 years who received the YFV17D yellow fever vaccine.

This clonotype was seen a handful of times. This CDR3 reads CASSRDGWSGGYTF. The DNA for the CDR3 is TGTGCCAGTAGTAGGGACGGATGGTCGGGCGGCTACACCTTC. The chain recombines TRBV19 with TRBJ1-2; perhaps TRBD1 as D (5 bases). The V and J ends lost 4 bases and 8 bases respectively, with 17 bases between them. Per germline, CDR1 LNHDA and CDR2 SQIVND (reference sequence). The CDR3 runs to 14 residues.

Many counts were recorded for this clonotype. This chain joins TRBV10-3 and TRBJ1-2; D uncertain. Germline-derived CDR1 and CDR2 are ENHRY and SYGVKD. This CDR3 is 13 amino acids long. V was clipped by 10 bases and J by 1 base, with 13 bases between them. Here the CDR3 DNA reads TGTGCCACCCTAGCGTCGGTTAACTATGGCTACACCTTC. As protein: CATLASVNYGYTF.

To note about this clonotype: This could be a read error, since a much larger clone is one nucleotide away. This chain uses TRBV7-8 with TRBJ2-5; D remains unclear. Germline V gene lookup returns CDR1 SGHVS and CDR2 FQNEAQ. Trimming left V 9 bases short and J 4 bases short, with 15 bases between. This CDR3 has 13 amino acids. The CDR3 reads CARRNRATETQYF. The CDR3 nucleotides are TGTGCCAGGAGAAACCGGGCCACAGAGACCCAGTACTTC.

This clonotype has at least ten counts. The rearrangement joins TRBV10-3 to TRBJ2-2; D may be TRBD1 (6 bases). Looked up from germline, CDR1 is ENHRY and CDR2 is SYGVKD. The CDR3 contains 18 residues. Trimming left V 7 bases short and J 6 bases short, with 27 bases between. The CDR3 DNA is TGTGCCATCATGGGACAACACACAAACGGGCGGTTCCCCGGGGAGCTGTTTTTT. This translates into CAIMGQHTNGRFPGELFF.

This clonotype occurred many times. The chain recombines TRBV7-9 with TRBJ1-1; D is unresolved. In germline, CDR1 is SEHNR, CDR2 FQNEAQ (reference sequence). The CDR3 is made up of 12 amino acids. V gave up 1 base and J gave up 4 bases, with 4 bases separating them. CDR3 residues: CASSLVITEAFF. For the CDR3, the DNA is TGTGCCAGCAGCTTAGTTATCACTGAAGCTTTCTTT.

The chain uses TRBV7-2 and TRBJ1-5; a possible D gene is TRBD1 (5 bases). CDR3 length equals 16 residues. Trimming left V 6 bases short and J 6 bases short, with 21 bases between. CDR1 and CDR2 from the germline V gene are SGHTA and FQGNSA. The CDR3 reads CASSIQGGGGRQPQHF. Here the CDR3 DNA reads TGTGCCAGCAGTATTCAAGGTGGGGGAGGGCGTCAGCCCCAGCATTTT. The full variable domain, rest sourced from reference TRBV7-2 and TRBJ1-5, is GAGVSQSPSNKVTEKGKDVELRCDPISGHTALYWYRQSLGQGLEFLIYFQGNSAPDKSGLPSDRFSAERTGGSVSTLTIQRTQQEDSAVYLCASSIQGGGGRQPQHFGDGTRLSIL.

This clonotype was detected many times. CDR3 protein: CASSYSLAGGLPYEQYF. The DNA for the CDR3 is TGTGCCAGCAGTTACTCACTAGCGGGGGGGCTTCCCTACGAGCAGTACTTC. The chain employs TRBV6-5 and TRBJ2-7; 13 bases are shared with TRBD2. This CDR3 is built from 17 residues. The germline V gene has CDR1 MNHEY and CDR2 SVGAGI. J was trimmed by 2 bases and V by 0 bases; bases with no gene match: 4.

The table lists this clonotype with many counts. The chain employs TRBV21-1 and TRBJ2-7; TRBD1 is taken as the D call from the table, unchecked against the DNA. TRBV21-1 is listed as a pseudogene. The CDR3 loop spans 12 amino acids. The CDR3 sequence is CASSANGGEQYF. CDR3 sequence (DNA): TGTGCCAGCAGCGCCAATGGGGGGGAGCAGTACTTC.

A word on this clonotype: A much larger clone lies a single base off, so this may be a read error. The chain has TRBV29-1 and TRBJ2-5, with TRBD1 matching 7 bases. The CDR3 is 13 amino acids. V lost 7 bases and J lost 0; bases outside the gene matches: 5. Germline lookup yields CDR1 SQVTM and CDR2 ANQGSEA. The CDR3 spells CSGRTGYQETQYF. CDR3 in DNA: TGCAGCGGACGGACAGGCTACCAAGAGACCCAGTACTTC.

This clonotype was found many times. The chain combines TRBV7-9 with TRBJ2-5; D call uncertain. V was trimmed by 5 bases and J by 2 bases, leaving 12 bases between them. The CDR3 extends over 14 amino acids. Per the germline V gene, CDR1 is SEHNR and CDR2 is FQNEAQ (reference sequence). CDR3 protein: CASSPLPNQETQYF. The CDR3 nucleotides read TGTGCCAGCAGCCCCCTCCCAAATCAAGAGACCCAGTACTTC.

The V and J genes are TRBV12-3 or TRBV12-4 and TRBJ2-1, with D perhaps TRBD2 (5 bases). CDR3 length equals 15 residues. With 0 bases removed from V and 6 bases from J, the gap between germline ends came to 12 bases. The CDR3 sequence is CASSLADLRSNEQFF. The CDR3, as DNA: TGTGCCAGCAGTTTAGCGGACTTACGGAGCAATGAGCAGTTCTTC.

This clonotype was counted at least ten times. The V call is TRBV9, the J call TRBJ1-6, with no clear D. The CDR3 is 12 amino acids. V lost 4 bases and J 8 bases, leaving 7 bases between the germline ends. Germline CDR1 reads SGDLS; CDR2 reads YYNGEE. The CDR3 sequence: CASSTRDSPLHF. The CDR3 DNA reads as TGTGCCAGCAGCACGAGGGATTCACCCCTCCACTTT.

Ten or more counts support this clonotype. This rearrangement joins TRBV2 to TRBJ2-5; a weak D match, TRBD2 (6 bases). CDR3 size: 14 residues. Germline loops: CDR1 SNHLY, CDR2 FYNNEI. V was trimmed by 9 bases and J by 4 bases, leaving 18 bases between them. This chain's CDR3 is CASYSVGGGETQYF. The CDR3 nucleotides are TGTGCCAGTTATAGCGTGGGAGGCGGAGAGACCCAGTACTTC.

This clonotype has ten or more counts. The chain has TRBV20-1 and TRBJ1-1; D is undetermined. The V end was cut by 6 bases, the J end by 4 bases, with 3 bases between. Germline CDR1 is DFQATT and CDR2 is SNEGSKA (reference sequence). This CDR3 is built from 9 residues. CDR3 sequence (DNA): TGCAGTGCAAGCACTGAAGCTTTCTTT. Protein sequence: CSASTEAFF.

CDR3 residues: CASSQREGAEAFF. The DNA of the CDR3 is TGTGCCAGCAGCCAGAGGGAAGGGGCTGAAGCTTTCTTT. The gene calls are TRBV7-9 and TRBJ1-1; a weak D match, TRBD1 (5 bases). This CDR3 contains 13 residues. Germline loops: CDR1 SEHNR, CDR2 FQNEAQ (reference sequence). V was trimmed by 5 bases and J by 6 bases, leaving 13 bases between them.

This clonotype has more than one count but fewer than ten. This chain's CDR3 is CASSRDANSPLHF. CDR3 coding DNA: TGTGCCAGCAGCCGCGATGCGAATTCACCCCTCCACTTT. The rearrangement uses TRBV11-3 and TRBJ1-6; D is unresolved. The germline CDR1 and CDR2 sequences are SGHNT and YENEEA. The CDR3 consists of 13 residues. V lost 5 bases to trimming and J lost 7 bases, with 9 bases between them.

This clonotype was detected a few times. V usage is TRBV12-3 or TRBV12-4 and J usage is TRBJ2-1, with D maybe TRBD1 (7 bases). This CDR3 region has 14 residues. The V end lost 7 bases, the J end lost 7 bases, and 17 bases lay between the germline ends. The CDR3 sequence is CASNRQGGRNEQFF. In DNA, the CDR3 is TGTGCCAGCAATCGGCAGGGGGGAAGAAATGAGCAGTTCTTC.

This clonotype appeared many times. The chain is built from TRBV6-2 or TRBV6-3 and TRBJ1-1; D ambiguous. The length of the CDR3 is 12 residues. Germline CDR1 reads MNHEY; CDR2 reads SVGEGT. The V end lost 7 bases, the J end lost 5 bases, and 11 bases lay between the germline ends. The CDR3 reads CASNTWGTEAFF. CDR3 coding DNA: TGTGCCAGCAATACGTGGGGAACTGAAGCTTTCTTT.

This clonotype was observed many times. The rearrangement uses TRBV5-1 and TRBJ1-4; D unresolved. The CDR3 has 13 residues. Per germline, CDR1 SGHRS and CDR2 YFSETQ. Trimming took 0 bases from V and 7 from J, leaving 7 bases between them. The DNA of the CDR3 is TGCGCCAGCAGCTTGGGTCAGTCTGAAAAACTGTTTTTT. Translation gives CASSLGQSEKLFF.

This clonotype has a count of ten or more. The genes are TRBV7-2 and TRBJ1-5; D ambiguous. Trimming shortened V by 1 base and J by 3 bases, and 7 bases separated the two germline ends. The CDR3 is made up of 14 amino acids. Germline V CDR1 and CDR2: SGHTA, FQGNSA. The CDR3 region has the DNA TGTGCCAGCAGCTTAGGGCCGGACAATCAGCCCCAGCATTTT. Amino acids: CASSLGPDNQPQHF.

V gene TRBV29-1 combines with J gene TRBJ2-3; the D gene is possibly TRBD1 (6 bases). The CDR3 covers 17 residues. V was clipped by 3 bases and J by 4 bases, with 23 bases between them. The V gene's germline CDR1 is SQVTM and CDR2 ANQGSEA. CDR3 region: CSVDPDRPNEPPDTQYF. For the CDR3, the DNA is TGCAGCGTTGATCCGGACAGACCGAATGAGCCCCCAGATACGCAGTATTTT.

The V call is TRBV7-2, the J call TRBJ2-7; tentative D call: TRBD1 (5 bases). V lost 10 bases, J lost 4 bases, and 20 bases lay in between. The CDR3 runs 14 residues. CDR1 is SGHTA and CDR2 is FQGNSA in the germline V gene. CDR3 sequence reads: CATHQRGPHYEQYF. The CDR3 DNA sequence: TGTGCCACCCACCAAAGGGGCCCGCATTACGAGCAGTACTTC. The full variable domain, rest sourced from reference TRBV7-2 and TRBJ2-7, is GAGVSQSPSNKVTEKGKDVELRCDPISGHTALYWYRQSLGQGLEFLIYFQGNSAPDKSGLPSDRFSAERTGGSVSTLTIQRTQQEDSAVYLCATHQRGPHYEQYFGPGTRLTVT.

This clonotype turned up a few times. The chain combines TRBV7-2 with TRBJ2-1; 11 bases fit TRBD2. After removal of 3 bases from V and 12 bases from J, the junction contained 13 bases not matched to a gene. The germline gives CDR1 SGHTA, CDR2 FQGNSA. This CDR3 region has 16 residues. Here the CDR3 DNA reads TGTGCCAGCAGCTTCCTAGCGGGGGGCCTCGGTTTTGGGCAGTTCTTC. This gives the protein CASSFLAGGLGFGQFF.

This clonotype has a count of ten or more. The CDR3 bases are TGCGCCAGCAGCCAAGGCCCGGGGGCCCCCACAGATACGCAGTATTTT. Translated: CASSQGPGAPTDTQYF. J is TRBJ2-3 and V is TRBV4-3, with D perhaps TRBD1 or TRBD2 (6 bases each). CDR3 length equals 16 residues. Germline-derived CDR1 and CDR2 are LGHNA and YSLEER. The V gene lost 1 base and the J gene lost 2 bases, with 13 bases spanning the gap.

V and J are TRBV13 and TRBJ2-3; TRBD2 aligns across 10 bases. This CDR3 is built from 17 residues. With 5 bases clipped from V and 4 bases from J, the junction kept 12 bases outside the gene matches. The germline gives CDR1 PRHDT, CDR2 FYEKMQ (reference sequence). This CDR3 reads CASSATPGLALPDTQYF. CDR3 in DNA: TGTGCCAGCAGCGCGACCCCGGGACTAGCGCTTCCAGATACGCAGTATTTT.